This T cell receptor beta chain derives from a study of T cell responses to AZD1222 COVID-19 vaccine. Assay: immunoSEQ multiplex PCR; the TCRdb copy retains only in-frame clones and omits some. The sample shows about 53,000 clones, roughly 83% of them seen only once. The CDR3 is 14 amino acids. CDR1 SGHKS and CDR2 YYEKEE come from the germline V gene (reference sequence). Between the trimmed V and J ends, which lost 5 bases and 4 bases, there was a span of 15 bases. The rearrangement uses TRBV5-5 and TRBJ1-2, with D unclear. The sample in question was peripheral blood, obtained on day 0 of AZD1222 vaccination. The clonotype originates from an adult in good health. CDR3 protein: CASSPGPRSYGYTF. CDR3 sequence (DNA): TGTGCCAGCAGTCCCGGCCCGAGGAGCTATGGCTACACCTTC.